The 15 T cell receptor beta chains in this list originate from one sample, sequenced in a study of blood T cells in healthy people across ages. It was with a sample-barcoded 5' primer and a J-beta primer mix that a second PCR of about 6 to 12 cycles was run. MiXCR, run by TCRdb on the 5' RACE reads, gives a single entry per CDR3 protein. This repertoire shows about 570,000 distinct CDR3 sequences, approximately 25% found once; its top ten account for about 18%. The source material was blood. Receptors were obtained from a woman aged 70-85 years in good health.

The CDR3 is CASSQEVGRGRPFTEAFF. The CDR3 DNA is TGCGCCAGCAGCCAAGAAGTAGGACGGGGTCGTCCCTTCACTGAAGCTTTCTTT. The chain combines TRBV4-3 with TRBJ1-1, with D unclear. CDR1 and CDR2 (germline): LGHNA, YSLEER. V was shortened by 0 bases and J by 4 bases, with 21 bases between the two germline ends. The CDR3 contains 18 residues.

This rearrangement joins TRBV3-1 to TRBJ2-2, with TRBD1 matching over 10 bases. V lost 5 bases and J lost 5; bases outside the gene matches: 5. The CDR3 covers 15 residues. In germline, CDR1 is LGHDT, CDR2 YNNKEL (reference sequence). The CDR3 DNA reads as TGTGCCAGCAGCTGGGGACAGGGGAGGACCGGGGAGCTGTTTTTT. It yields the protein CASSWGQGRTGELFF.

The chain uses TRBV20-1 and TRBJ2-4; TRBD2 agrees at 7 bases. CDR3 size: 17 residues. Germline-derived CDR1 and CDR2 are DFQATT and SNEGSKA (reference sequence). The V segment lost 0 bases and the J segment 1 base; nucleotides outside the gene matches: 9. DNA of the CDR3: TGCAGTGCTAGAGATCGGGCTAGCGGTGCCGCCAAAAACATTCAGTACTTC. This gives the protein CSARDRASGAAKNIQYF.

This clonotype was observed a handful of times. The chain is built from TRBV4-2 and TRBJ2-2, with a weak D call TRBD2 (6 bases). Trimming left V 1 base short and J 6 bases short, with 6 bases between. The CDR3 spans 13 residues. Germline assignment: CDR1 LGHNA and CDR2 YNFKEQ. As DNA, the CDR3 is TGTGCCAGCAGCCAAGGGGAGGCCGGGGAGCTGTTTTTT. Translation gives CASSQGEAGELFF.

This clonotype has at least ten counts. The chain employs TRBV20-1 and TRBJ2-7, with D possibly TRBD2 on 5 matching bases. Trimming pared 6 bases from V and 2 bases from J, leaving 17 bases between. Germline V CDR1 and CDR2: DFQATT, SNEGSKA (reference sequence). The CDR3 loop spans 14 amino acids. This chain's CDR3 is CSAYPQSGTYEQYF. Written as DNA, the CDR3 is TGCAGTGCCTACCCCCAGAGCGGTACCTACGAGCAGTACTTC.

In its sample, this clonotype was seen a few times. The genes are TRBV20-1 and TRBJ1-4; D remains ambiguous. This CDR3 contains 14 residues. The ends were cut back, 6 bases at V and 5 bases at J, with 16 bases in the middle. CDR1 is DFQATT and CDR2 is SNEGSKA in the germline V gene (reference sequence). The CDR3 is CSAAGPPGNEKLFF. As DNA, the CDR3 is TGCAGTGCCGCCGGGCCACCCGGGAATGAAAAACTGTTTTTT.

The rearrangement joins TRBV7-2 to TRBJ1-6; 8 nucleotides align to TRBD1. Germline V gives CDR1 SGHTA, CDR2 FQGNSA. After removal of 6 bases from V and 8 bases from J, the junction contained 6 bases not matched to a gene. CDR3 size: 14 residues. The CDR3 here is CASSQQGVDSPLHF. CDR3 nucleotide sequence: TGTGCCAGCAGTCAACAGGGGGTTGATTCACCCCTCCACTTT.

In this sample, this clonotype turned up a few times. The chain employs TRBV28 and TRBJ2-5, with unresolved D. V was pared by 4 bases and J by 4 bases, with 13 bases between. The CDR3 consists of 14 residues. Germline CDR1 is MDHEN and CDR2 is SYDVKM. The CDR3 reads CASSSSWLRETQYF. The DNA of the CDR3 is TGTGCCAGCAGTTCCTCGTGGCTCCGAGAGACCCAGTACTTC.

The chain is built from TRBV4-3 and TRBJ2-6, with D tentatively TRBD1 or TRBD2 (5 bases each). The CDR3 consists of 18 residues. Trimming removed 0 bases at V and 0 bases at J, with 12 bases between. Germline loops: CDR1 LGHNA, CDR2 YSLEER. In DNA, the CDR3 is TGCGCCAGCAGCCAAGATCCGGGACCTCGCTCTGGGGCCAACGTCCTGACTTTC. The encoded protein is CASSQDPGPRSGANVLTF.

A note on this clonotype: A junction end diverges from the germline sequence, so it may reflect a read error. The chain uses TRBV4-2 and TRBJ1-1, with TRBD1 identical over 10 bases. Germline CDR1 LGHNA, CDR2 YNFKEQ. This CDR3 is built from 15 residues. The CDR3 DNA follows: TGTGCCAACAGCCCCCGGGACAGGGGGAACACTGAAGCTTTCTTT. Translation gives CANSPRDRGNTEAFF.

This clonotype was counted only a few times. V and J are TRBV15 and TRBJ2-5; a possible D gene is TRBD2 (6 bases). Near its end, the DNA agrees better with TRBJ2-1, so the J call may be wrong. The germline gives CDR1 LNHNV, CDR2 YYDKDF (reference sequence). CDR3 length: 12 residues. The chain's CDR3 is CATSKRGNEQFF. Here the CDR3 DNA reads TGTGCCACCAGCAAACGGGGGAATGAGCAGTTCTTC.

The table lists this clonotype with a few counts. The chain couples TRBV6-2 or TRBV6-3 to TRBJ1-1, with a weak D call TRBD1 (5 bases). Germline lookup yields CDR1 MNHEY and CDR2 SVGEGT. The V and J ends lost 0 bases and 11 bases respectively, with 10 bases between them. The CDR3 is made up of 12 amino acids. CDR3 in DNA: TGTGCCAGCAGTTACTCGGGGGTCCTCGCTTTCTTT. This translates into CASSYSGVLAFF.

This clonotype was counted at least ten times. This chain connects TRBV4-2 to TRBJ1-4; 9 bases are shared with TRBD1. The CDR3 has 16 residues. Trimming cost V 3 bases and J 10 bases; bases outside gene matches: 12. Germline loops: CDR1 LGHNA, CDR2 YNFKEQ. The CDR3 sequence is CASSQAPLDRGGKLFF. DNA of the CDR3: TGTGCCAGCAGCCAGGCACCTCTGGACAGGGGCGGAAAACTGTTTTTT.

The CDR3 sequence: CASSVYFQGANTEAFF. The CDR3 nucleotides read TGTGCCAGCAGTGTATACTTTCAGGGGGCGAACACTGAAGCTTTCTTT. V gene TRBV6-1 combines with J gene TRBJ1-1; 8 bases line up with TRBD1. This CDR3 comprises 16 residues. The germline V gene encodes CDR1 MNHNS and CDR2 SASEGT. The V segment lost 4 bases and the J segment 1 base; nucleotides outside the gene matches: 8.

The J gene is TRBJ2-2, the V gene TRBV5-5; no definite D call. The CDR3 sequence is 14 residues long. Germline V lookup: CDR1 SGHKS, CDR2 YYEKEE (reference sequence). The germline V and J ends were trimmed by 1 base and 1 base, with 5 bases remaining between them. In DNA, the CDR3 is TGTGCCAGCAGCTTGCATCGGAACACCGGGGAGCTGTTTTTT. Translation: CASSLHRNTGELFF. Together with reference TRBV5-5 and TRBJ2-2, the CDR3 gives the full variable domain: DAGVTQSPTHLIKTRGQQVTLRCSPISGHKSVSWYQQVLGQGPQFIFQYYEKEERGRGNFPDRFSARQFPNYSSELNVNALLLGDSALYLCASSLHRNTGELFFGEGSRLTVL.